This T cell receptor beta chain was found in a study of CD39 and CD103 CD8 tumor-infiltrating T cells listed by TCRdb under 2018. Context from the whole study: Repertoire comparisons were shown for an HPV-positive HNSCC, an HPV-negative HNSCC, an ovarian cancer and a melanoma patient. Repertoires of CD8 TIL subsets defined by CD103 and CD39 were compared with peripheral memory CD8 T cells by TCRbeta CDR3 deep sequencing.

For this clone: Its antigen remains undetermined. No base quality values were provided; no much bigger clone lies one nucleotide off.

Study-level results and caveats: Clonotypes from DN TILs largely overlapped with peripheral memory CD8 repertoires, while clonotypes from DP TILs were only rarely found in blood or uninvolved lymph node. DP CD8 TILs appeared more oligoclonal than DN and SP CD8 TILs and blood memory CD8 T cells, with top 30 clonotypes covering about 56-86%.

For each subset, genomic DNA was extracted from roughly 10,000 to 100,000 sorted cells using the DNeasy Blood and Tissue Kit. TCRbeta V-J or V-D-J regions were sequenced and mapped by the immunoSEQ service, with coverage above 10x per sample. Under the source paper's analysis protocol: Only productive rearrangements exported from the immunoSEQ Analyzer platform were analyzed, with clonality assessed on the 500 most abundant clones. The Morisita-Horn similarity index and the Jaccard index were used to quantify repertoire overlap between populations. Morisita-Horn similarity between CD8 T-cell subset TCR repertoires was measured in roughly six cancer patients. Entries here come from immuneACCESS through TCRdb and include only in-frame sequences with V and J called. Some clones fail to appear in such tables; in the studies checked, an unresolved V gene covers under half of the shortfall, and the cause of the remainder is unknown. The V and J calls and clone size are taken from that table; D and trimming were inferred from the DNA. The sample data list around 4,900 clones, and 72% of these were observed just once. The leading ten clones occupy 12% of the sample.

Patients were not receiving therapy at sample collection, though earlier treatments ranged from chemotherapy, radiotherapy, surgery and immunotherapy to none. Thawed cells were enriched for T lymphocytes with a negative-selection kit, adding EpCAM beads for tumor-infiltrating lymphocytes. Memory CD8 T cells were sorted as CD8+CD4-CD45RA- cells irrespective of CCR7 expression. Before analysis, peripheral blood mononuclear cells were isolated on a Ficoll-Paque PLUS gradient and cryopreserved. On a FACSAria II, each population was sorted to roughly 99% purity, and the resulting cell pellets were frozen for TCR sequencing with no culture step. Based on the germline V gene, the CDR1 and CDR2 sequences are SNHLY and FYNNEI. The CDR3 starts with the cysteine, ends with the phenylalanine, and has 16 residues. The only DNA kept is the CDR3, 48 bases in frame from the first base. V was cut back by 2 bases and J by 0 bases, leaving a gap of 11 bases between them.

The sample comprised CD8+ T cells sorted from blood. The cell subset or site label for this specimen denotes: total memory CD8 T cells (CD45RA-CCR7+/-) from blood or uninvolved lymph node. The V and J segments used are TRBV2 and TRBJ2-1, with a weak D call of TRBD2 (5 bases match). The TCR originated in a human donor with head and neck squamous cell carcinoma. The CDR3 region: CASSETVTNSYNEQFF. The DNA sequence follows: TGTGCCAGCAGTGAAACCGTGACTAACTCCTACAATGAGCAGTTCTTC.